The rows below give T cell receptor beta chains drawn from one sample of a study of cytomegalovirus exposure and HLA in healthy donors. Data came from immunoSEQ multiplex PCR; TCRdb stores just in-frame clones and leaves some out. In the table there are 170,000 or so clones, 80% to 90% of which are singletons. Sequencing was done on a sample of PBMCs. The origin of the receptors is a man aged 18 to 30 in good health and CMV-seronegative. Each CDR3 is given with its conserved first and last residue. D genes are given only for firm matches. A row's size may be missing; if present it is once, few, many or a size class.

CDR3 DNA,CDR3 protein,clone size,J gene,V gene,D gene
TGCGCCAGCAGCTTGGGCGGGACAGCCACAGATACGCAGTATTTT,CASSLGGTATDTQYF,-,TRBJ2-3,TRBV5-1,-
TGTGCCAGTAGTATTCGAGCAGGGGGCGCGGGTCAGCCCCAGCATTTT,CASSIRAGGAGQPQHF,-,TRBJ1-5,TRBV19,TRBD1
TGTGCCAGCAGCCAGGGGACAGCCCCATGGTATGGCTACACCTTC,CASSQGTAPWYGYTF,once,TRBJ1-2,TRBV13,TRBD1
TGTGCCAGTAGTTCGAATGACAGGTCACTGCAAGATACGCAGTATTTT,CASSSNDRSLQDTQYF,-,TRBJ2-3,TRBV19,-
TGTGCCAGCAGCTTACTGGGGGGAGATACGCAGTATTTT,CASSLLGGDTQYF,-,TRBJ2-3,TRBV7-3,-
TGTGCCACCAGCAGAGAACCCGCGGAGAACGAGCAGTACTTC,CATSREPAENEQYF,-,TRBJ2-7,TRBV15,-
TGTGCCACCACCGAGGCTTTGGCTGACAATGAGCAGTTCTTC,CATTEALADNEQFF,once,TRBJ2-1,TRBV15,-
TGTGCCAGCAGTTCCGTTAGGGGGACCCAGTACTTC,CASSSVRGTQYF,-,TRBJ2-5,TRBV28,-
TGTGCCAGCAGTGCCCCTACAGGGGGCTGGGATTCACCCCTCCACTTT,CASSAPTGGWDSPLHF,-,TRBJ1-6,TRBV28,TRBD1
TGTGCCAGCAGCTTAGACCACATGAACACTGAAGCTTTCTTT,CASSLDHMNTEAFF,-,TRBJ1-1,TRBV7-9,-
TGTGCCAGCAGTCCCCGGGACTACTATTACGAGCAGTACTTC,CASSPRDYYYEQYF,-,TRBJ2-7,TRBV28,TRBD2
TGTGCCAGTAGAAGGGGCTACAATGAGCAGTTCTTC,CASRRGYNEQFF,-,TRBJ2-1,TRBV19,-
TGTGCCAGCAGTTACTCGGTCCCCCATCCCAGAGGGGGCTACACCTTC,CASSYSVPHPRGGYTF,-,TRBJ1-2,TRBV6-5,-
TGTGCCAGCAGTGAAGAGGGTGGGGCGGGGGGACCCTACGAGCAGTACTTC,CASSEEGGAGGPYEQYF,once,TRBJ2-7,TRBV2,TRBD2
TGCGCCAGCAGCCAAGGCCCCCCGGGGGCAACTAATGAAAAACTGTTTTTT,CASSQGPPGATNEKLFF,-,TRBJ1-4,TRBV4-1,-
TGTGCCAGCAGTGAAATCGGGACAGGGTCCTACGAGCAGTACTTC,CASSEIGTGSYEQYF,-,TRBJ2-7,TRBV2,TRBD1
TGTGCCAGCAGCTTGACAGGGGGGAATGAGCAGTTCTTC,CASSLTGGNEQFF,-,TRBJ2-1,TRBV5-4,TRBD1
TGTGCCAGTAGTACAGGAAGACCGGTCGAGCAGTACTTC,CASSTGRPVEQYF,-,TRBJ2-7,TRBV19,-
TGCAGCGGACGGACTCCGGAAAAACTGTTTTTT,CSGRTPEKLFF,-,TRBJ1-4,TRBV29-1,-
TGTGCCAGCAGCTCGTCAGGGAACACCGGGGAGCTGTTTTTT,CASSSSGNTGELFF,-,TRBJ2-2,TRBV7-3,-